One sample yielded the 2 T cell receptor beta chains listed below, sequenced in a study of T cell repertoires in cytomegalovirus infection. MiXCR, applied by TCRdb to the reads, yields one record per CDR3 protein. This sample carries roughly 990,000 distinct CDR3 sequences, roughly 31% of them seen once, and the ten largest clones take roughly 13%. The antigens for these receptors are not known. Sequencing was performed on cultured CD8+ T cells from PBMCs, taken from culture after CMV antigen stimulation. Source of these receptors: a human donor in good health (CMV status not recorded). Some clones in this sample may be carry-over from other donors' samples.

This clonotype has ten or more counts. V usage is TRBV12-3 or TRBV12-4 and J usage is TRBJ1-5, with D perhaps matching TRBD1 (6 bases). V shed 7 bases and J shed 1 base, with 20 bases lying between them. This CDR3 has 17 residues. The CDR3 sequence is CASTFGGPGISNQPQHF. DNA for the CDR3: TGTGCCAGCACTTTTGGGGGGCCGGGGATAAGCAATCAGCCCCAGCATTTT.

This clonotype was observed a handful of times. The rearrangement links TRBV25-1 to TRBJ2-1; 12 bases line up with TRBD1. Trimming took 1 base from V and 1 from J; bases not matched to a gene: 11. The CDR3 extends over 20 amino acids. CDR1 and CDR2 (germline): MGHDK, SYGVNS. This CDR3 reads CASSEFYRDRGQGSYNEQFF. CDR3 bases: TGTGCCAGCAGTGAATTTTACCGGGACAGGGGGCAGGGGTCCTACAATGAGCAGTTCTTC.